These 20 T cell receptor beta chains came from one sample sequenced in a study of CD8 T cells in ankylosing spondylitis. Study-level points and caveats: A TCR beta motif made of fewer than ten highly homologous variants seemed typical of ankylosing spondylitis blood.

TCRdb passed the 5' RACE reads through MiXCR, listing each CDR3 protein once. The sample includes 400,000 or so distinct CDR3 sequences, 20% to 30% seen only once; the top ten take 0.89%. For these receptors, no antigen is known. The specimen was blood, either unsorted or a sorted T cell fraction (not recorded which). The receptors shown here come from a male donor with ankylosing spondylitis.

The chain links TRBV24-1 to TRBJ2-3; 9 positions match TRBD2. Germline V gives CDR1 KGHDR, CDR2 SFDVKD. V shed 4 bases and J 6 bases; nucleotides not matched to a gene: 4. This CDR3 spans 14 amino acids. The CDR3 DNA sequence: TGTGCCACCAGTGAGGCTAGCGGGACGGATACGCAGTATTTT. It translates to CATSEASGTDTQYF.

V usage is TRBV4-1 and J usage is TRBJ2-2; TRBD2 agrees at 8 bases. Germline CDR1 MGHRA, CDR2 YSYEKL. V lost 2 bases, J lost 5 bases, and 10 bases stayed unmatched. The CDR3 totals 17 residues. The CDR3 spells CASSQKGQRERTGELFF. CDR3 DNA: TGCGCCAGCAGCCAAAAAGGACAGCGGGAGAGGACCGGGGAGCTGTTTTTT.

The V and J genes are TRBV12-3 or TRBV12-4 and TRBJ2-1; 7 bases map to TRBD1. V lost 6 bases and J lost 1; bases outside the gene matches: 6. This CDR3 contains 15 residues. The CDR3 loop is CASSPLTGSYNEQFF. CDR3 bases: TGTGCCAGCAGCCCCCTGACAGGGTCCTACAATGAGCAGTTCTTC.

The chain employs TRBV5-1 and TRBJ1-2; 7 nucleotides align to TRBD1. The trim removed 4 bases at V and 2 bases at J, leaving 8 bases unmatched. CDR1 and CDR2 from the germline V gene are SGHRS and YFSETQ. This CDR3 contains 15 residues. CDR3 bases: TGCGCCAGCAGCCCCTGGGGACAGCCCAACTATGGCTACACCTTC. This gives the protein CASSPWGQPNYGYTF.

This clonotype was detected only a few times. The chain couples TRBV2 to TRBJ2-7; tentatively, D is TRBD1 (5 bases). This CDR3 region has 14 residues. Deletions cut 0 bases from V and 4 bases from J, with 10 bases between. CDR1 SNHLY and CDR2 FYNNEI come from the germline V gene. The CDR3 loop reads CASSEARQLYEQYF. The CDR3 region has the DNA TGTGCCAGCAGTGAAGCGCGACAGTTATACGAGCAGTACTTC.

This clonotype was counted a few times. The chain couples TRBV6-1 to TRBJ2-3; 10 bases are shared with TRBD2. The CDR3 consists of 17 residues. The germline V gene has CDR1 MNHNS and CDR2 SASEGT. The J segment lost 4 bases and the V segment lost 0 bases, leaving 7 bases of the junction unmatched. The CDR3 DNA sequence: TGTGCCAGCAGTGAAGCGAGAAGCGGGAGGGATGCAGATACGCAGTATTTT. It translates to CASSEARSGRDADTQYF.

The V call is TRBV29-1, the J call TRBJ2-1; 8 positions match TRBD1. The germline gives CDR1 SQVTM, CDR2 ANQGSEA. This CDR3 has 11 amino acids. The CDR3 loop reads CSAGGWDEQFF. CDR3 bases: TGCAGTGCAGGGGGCTGGGATGAGCAGTTCTTC.

This clonotype was detected a few times. This chain uses TRBV20-1 with TRBJ2-3; TRBD2 aligns across 14 bases. The CDR3 has 15 amino acids. Germline V CDR1 and CDR2: DFQATT, SNEGSKA (reference sequence). The J segment lost 1 base and the V segment lost 6 bases, leaving 3 bases of the junction unmatched. The CDR3, as DNA: TGCAGTGCAGGACTAGCGGGAGGTGGCACAGATACGCAGTATTTT. Amino acid sequence: CSAGLAGGGTDTQYF.

In this sample, this clonotype turned up a few times. The chain has TRBV20-1 and TRBJ1-6, with D perhaps TRBD1 (6 bases). The CDR3 loop spans 15 amino acids. V lost 5 bases to trimming and J lost 7 bases, with 18 bases between them. Per germline, CDR1 DFQATT and CDR2 SNEGSKA (reference sequence). The CDR3 sequence is CSAVGQVADNSPLHF. The CDR3 region has the DNA TGCAGTGCTGTGGGACAAGTAGCGGACAATTCACCCCTCCACTTT.

In this sample, this clonotype turned up a few times. This sequence joins TRBV20-1 and TRBJ1-2; TRBD1 matches at 7 bases. The V segment lost 0 bases and the J segment 8 bases; nucleotides outside the gene matches: 15. CDR3 length: 16 residues. CDR1 and CDR2 (germline): DFQATT, SNEGSKA (reference sequence). Written as DNA, the CDR3 is TGCAGTGCTAGAGATCTTCAGGTGTTAAGGGGGCGAGGCTACACCTTC. Protein: CSARDLQVLRGRGYTF.

There are a few counts of this clonotype. This chain connects TRBV5-1 to TRBJ2-5; a weak D match, TRBD1 (6 bases). CDR1 is SGHRS, CDR2 YFSETQ, per germline. The CDR3 totals 14 residues. V was cut by 4 bases and J by 3 bases, with 13 bases left in between. The CDR3 DNA reads TGCGCCAGCAGCGGGGGCCGGGATGAAGAGACCCAGTACTTC. Residues: CASSGGRDEETQYF.

This clonotype was seen a few times. The chain uses TRBV9 and TRBJ2-3, with 8 bases that match TRBD2. The CDR3 extends over 15 amino acids. V dropped 3 bases and J dropped 8; count of bases not matched to a gene: 11. CDR1 is SGDLS and CDR2 is YYNGEE in the germline V gene. The CDR3 loop is CASSALAGTSGTQYF. The DNA for the CDR3 is TGTGCCAGCAGCGCCTTAGCGGGGACGTCCGGTACGCAGTATTTT. The entire variable domain, with the rest obtained from reference TRBV9 and TRBJ2-3, is as follows: DSGVTQTPKHLITATGQRVTLRCSPRSGDLSVYWYQQSLDQGLQFLIQYYNGEERAKGNILERFSAQQFPDLHSELNLSSLELGDSALYFCASSALAGTSGTQYFGPGTRLTVL.

V usage is TRBV7-2 and J usage is TRBJ2-1, with TRBD2 matching over 9 bases. Germline loops: CDR1 SGHTA, CDR2 FQGNSA. This CDR3 region has 15 residues. The V gene end was trimmed by 6 bases and the J gene end by 8 bases; junction bases not matched to a gene: 11. CDR3 DNA sequence: TGTGCCAGCAGGGTAGCGGGAGCCAGGTTCGATGAGCAGTTCTTC. Translated, it gives CASRVAGARFDEQFF.

This clonotype was counted once. A much larger clone is a single base away; this may be a read error. This chain uses TRBV14 with TRBJ2-5, with 7 bases fitting TRBD1. V gave up 6 bases and J gave up 2 bases; unmatched junction bases: 3. CDR3 length: 13 residues. Germline assignment: CDR1 SGHDN and CDR2 FVKESK. CDR3 in DNA: TGTGCCAGCAGGGGGACAGCTCAAGAGACCCAGTACTTC. Amino acid sequence: CASRGTAQETQYF. Complete variable domain (other parts from reference TRBV14 and TRBJ2-5): EAGVTQFPSHSVIEKGQTVTLRCDPISGHDNLYWYRRVMGKEIKFLLHFVKESKQDESGMPNNRFLAERTGGTYSTLKVQPAELEDSGVYFCASRGTAQETQYFGPGTRLLVL.

The chain couples TRBV24-1 to TRBJ2-7, with TRBD1 as a possible D gene (5 bases). Trimming took off 1 base at V and 5 bases at J, with 17 bases between the two ends. CDR1 KGHDR and CDR2 SFDVKD come from the germline V gene. This CDR3 comprises 16 residues. The CDR3 coding sequence is TGTGCCACCAGTGATTTTCTGGGTCAGGGAATGGACGAGCAGTACTTC. Its protein is CATSDFLGQGMDEQYF.

This chain joins TRBV4-1 and TRBJ2-5, with 9 bases that match TRBD2. The junction had 3 bases not matched to a gene; V was cut back by 4 bases and J by 0 bases. The CDR3 is 15 residues long. Germline V gene sequence: CDR1 MGHRA, CDR2 YSYEKL. CDR3 nucleotides: TGCGCCAGCAGCCGGACTAGCGCTGACCAAGAGACCCAGTACTTC. Translating gives CASSRTSADQETQYF.

This clonotype was detected many times. The rearrangement joins TRBV12-3 or TRBV12-4 to TRBJ1-4, with D possibly TRBD1 on 5 matching bases. V was trimmed by 3 bases and J by 7 bases, leaving 12 bases between them. The CDR3 loop spans 14 amino acids. CDR3 bases: TGTGCCAGCAGTTTTACGGAGGGGACTGAAAAACTGTTTTTT. It specifies CASSFTEGTEKLFF.

Only a few counts were recorded for this clonotype. This chain connects TRBV20-1 to TRBJ2-7, with D possibly TRBD1 on 6 matching bases. The CDR3 consists of 14 residues. The germline V gene has CDR1 DFQATT and CDR2 SNEGSKA (reference sequence). V lost 5 bases and J lost 0, with 14 bases in between. The CDR3 is CSAGGQTYSYEQYF. The DNA for the CDR3 is TGCAGTGCTGGAGGACAGACCTACTCCTACGAGCAGTACTTC.

This clonotype came up a few times. The chain recombines TRBV7-7 with TRBJ2-2; TRBD1 might be the D (5 bases). Germline CDR1 SSHAT, CDR2 FNYEAQ (reference sequence). V lost 1 base and J 7 bases, leaving 13 bases between the germline ends. The CDR3 has 15 residues. The DNA for the CDR3 is TGTGCCAGCAGCTTAGACCAGGGCTGGGGCGGGGAGCTGTTTTTT. Protein sequence: CASSLDQGWGGELFF.

The V gene is TRBV11-2, the J gene TRBJ2-1, with D maybe TRBD2 (6 bases). Trimming removed 5 bases at V and 12 bases at J, with 14 bases between. Germline V gene lookup returns CDR1 SGHAT and CDR2 FQNNGV. The CDR3 sequence is 12 residues long. For the CDR3, the DNA is TGTGCCAGCAGCCCTTCTAGCGTCGGGCAGTTCTTC. Translated, it gives CASSPSSVGQFF.